The 5 T cell receptor beta chains below come from one sample, sequenced in a study of cytomegalovirus exposure and HLA in healthy donors. A multiplex PCR was run with 60 Vbeta primers and 13 Jbeta primers. The table came from immunoSEQ multiplex PCR; TCRdb's copy has only in-frame clones and leaves some out. This table has some 100,000 clones, approximately 70% appearing once. The material sequenced was PBMCs. Receptors were obtained from a woman aged 18-29 years in good health and CMV-seropositive.

The rearrangement joins TRBV28 to TRBJ2-3, with 7 bases matching TRBD2. With 7 bases clipped from V and 5 bases from J, the junction kept 9 bases outside the gene matches. Looked up from germline, CDR1 is MDHEN and CDR2 is SYDVKM. This CDR3 is 14 amino acids long. For the CDR3, the DNA is TGTGCCAGCATGGGTGCGTGGGGGGGAGATACGCAGTATTTT. Its translation is CASMGAWGGDTQYF.

This chain uses TRBV30 with TRBJ2-7, with 9 bases identical to TRBD1. This CDR3 region has 14 residues. The germline gives CDR1 GTSNPN, CDR2 SVGIG (reference sequence). Trimming cost V 1 base and J 6 bases; bases outside gene matches: 7. DNA for the CDR3: TGTGCCTGGAGTGCCCAATTGACAGGGGGCGAGCAGTACTTC. Amino acid sequence: CAWSAQLTGGEQYF.

V and J are TRBV9 and TRBJ2-3; D might be TRBD2 (6 bases). Germline V lookup: CDR1 SGDLS, CDR2 YYNGEE. The V and J ends lost 2 bases and 2 bases respectively, with 15 bases between them. The CDR3 consists of 16 residues. This CDR3 is CASSVGLQPFTDTQYF. The CDR3 coding sequence is TGTGCCAGCAGCGTGGGACTTCAACCGTTCACAGATACGCAGTATTTT.

This sequence joins TRBV2 and TRBJ2-3, with no clear D. V shed 4 bases and J shed 2 bases, with 7 bases lying between them. The germline CDR1 and CDR2 sequences are SNHLY and FYNNEI. The CDR3 sequence is 13 residues long. For the CDR3, the DNA is TGTGCCAGCAGTGTAGAGGCCACAGATACGCAGTATTTT. It specifies CASSVEATDTQYF.

The V gene is TRBV7-8, the J gene TRBJ2-1; D gene unclear. V lost 1 base, J lost 4 bases, and 8 bases lay in between. The germline gives CDR1 SGHVS, CDR2 FQNEAQ. The CDR3 is made up of 14 amino acids. The CDR3 protein is CASSLERTYNEQFF. As DNA, the CDR3 is TGTGCCAGCAGCTTAGAGCGCACTTACAATGAGCAGTTCTTC. Complete variable domain (other parts from reference TRBV7-8 and TRBJ2-1): GAGVSQSPRYKVAKRGQDVALRCDPISGHVSLFWYQQALGQGPEFLTYFQNEAQLDKSGLPSDRFFAERPEGSVSTLKIQRTQQEDSAVYLCASSLERTYNEQFFGPGTRLTVL.